This T cell receptor beta chain came from a study of T cell changes during pregnancy in multiple sclerosis. The CDR3 has 17 amino acids. Germline loops: CDR1 LNHNV, CDR2 YYDKDF (reference sequence). Trimming stripped 0 bases from V and 9 bases from J, with 18 bases between. The table came from immunoSEQ multiplex PCR; TCRdb's copy has only in-frame clones and leaves some out. Among about 53,000 clones, around 90% were seen once, and the ten largest hold around 0.49%. The chain links TRBV15 to TRBJ2-6; a possible D gene is TRBD2 (6 bases). Here the sequenced sample was CD4+ T cells from peripheral blood mononuclear cells, taken in the third trimester of pregnancy. This receptor was obtained from a female donor with multiple sclerosis, enrolled in a pregnancy study. The CDR3 spells CATSREGLLSEGNVLTF. DNA of the CDR3: TGTGCCACCAGCAGAGAAGGGTTACTCTCGGAGGGCAACGTCCTGACTTTC.